This T cell receptor beta chain was observed in a study of response to subunit inactivated influenza vaccine (dated by TCRdb to 2016 to 2019). Some background on the complete study: To follow how T cells responded to a trivalent subunit inactivated influenza vaccine, the researchers relied on deep quantitative profiling of the T cell receptor repertoire. The investigation overall reported the following: According to the authors, only a limited number of new T cells may be recruited by each seasonal influenza vaccination.

Libraries were made using RT-PCR. Instrument used: Illumina HiSeq 2500. In-frame beta chains were kept once TCRdb had trimmed the public reads at Q25 with fastp and called clones with MiXCR. Rows matching on CDR3 protein sequence are summarized as one entry with the most common DNA and genes. The sample profile shows 400,000 to 650,000 distinct CDR3 sequences; approximately 7.3% of them were found once. Roughly 13% of the sample belongs to the ten largest clones. Trimming leaves V shorter by 6 bases and J shorter by 2 bases, with the junction holding 4 bases beyond the gene matches. In the germline V gene (reference sequence), CDR1 corresponds to DFQATT and CDR2 to SNEGSKA. Spanning cysteine to phenylalanine, the CDR3 consists of 14 amino acids. CDR3 DNA is the only sequence kept; it has 42 bases, read in frame from the first base. This clonotype was seen a handful of times. It lacks a known antigen. No much larger clone is present one base from it, and per-base qualities are unavailable.

Rearrangement joined TRBV20-1 to TRBJ1-5; 10 bases in the junction line up with TRBD1. This specimen consisted of PBMCs from blood, obtained less than 30 months after vaccination. This TCR came from a man aged 50 to 69 who received an inactivated influenza vaccine. Donor details come from another sample of the same person, matched by shared clones. For the CDR3, the sequence is CSAAGTGGNQPQHF. The base sequence is TGCAGTGCGGCCGGGACAGGGGGCAATCAGCCCCAGCATTTT.